One and the same sample provided the 20 T cell receptor beta chains below, sequenced in a study of T cell responses to AZD1222 COVID-19 vaccine. Produced via immunoSEQ multiplex PCR; TCRdb's table is partial and in-frame only. The sample comprises just under 75,000 clones, roughly 75% of which are singletons, and 40% to 55% rests with the top ten. The sample in question was peripheral blood, obtained 28 days after the second AZD1222 dose. These receptors were obtained from an adult who received the AZD1222 COVID-19 vaccine.

The chain combines TRBV5-1 with TRBJ2-1; tentative D call: TRBD2 (6 bases). V lost 0 bases and J lost 1, with 14 bases in between. CDR1 is SGHRS, CDR2 YFSETQ, per germline. This CDR3 has 17 amino acids. Written as DNA, the CDR3 is TGCGCCAGCAGCTTGGAGACGGTCGGAGGGTCCTACAATGAGCAGTTCTTC. Protein sequence: CASSLETVGGSYNEQFF.

The chain is built from TRBV27 and TRBJ2-7, with 7 positions matching TRBD1. Germline trimming cut 9 bases from V and 9 bases from J; bases unmatched to any gene: 14. The CDR3 runs to 13 residues. Germline CDR1 reads MNHEY; CDR2 reads SMNVEV (reference sequence). In DNA, the CDR3 is TGTGCCAGTAGGGGGCTTGGGGTCATTGGGCAGTACTTC. It is translated as CASRGLGVIGQYF.

J is TRBJ2-5 and V is TRBV14; D unresolved. Germline V CDR1 and CDR2: SGHDN, FVKESK. V lost 1 base and J 2 bases, leaving 11 bases between the germline ends. CDR3 size: 15 residues. CDR3 in amino acids: CASSQVWAAQETQYF. CDR3 coding DNA: TGTGCCAGCAGCCAAGTGTGGGCGGCGCAAGAGACCCAGTACTTC.

This clone was seen only a few times. The chain links TRBV30 to TRBJ2-1, with a weak D call TRBD1 (5 bases). CDR3 size: 13 residues. Germline-derived CDR1 and CDR2 are GTSNPN and SVGIG (reference sequence). Deletions cut 3 bases from V and 9 bases from J, with 15 bases between. The CDR3 loop reads CAWSETLGVEQFF. CDR3 DNA sequence: TGTGCCTGGAGCGAGACTCTAGGGGTTGAGCAGTTCTTC.

The chain employs TRBV2 and TRBJ1-3; D is possibly TRBD1 (6 bases). Trimming left V 8 bases short and J 4 bases short, with 12 bases between. Germline V gives CDR1 SNHLY, CDR2 FYNNEI. This CDR3 has 13 residues. Written as DNA, the CDR3 is TGTGCCAGCTTACGGGACACCGGAAACACCATATATTTT. Amino acid sequence: CASLRDTGNTIYF.

The V and J genes are TRBV19 and TRBJ2-7; 7 nucleotides line up with TRBD1. Trimming took 3 bases from V and 3 from J; bases not matched to a gene: 8. The CDR3 has 15 amino acids. CDR1 is LNHDA, CDR2 SQIVND, per germline (reference sequence). CDR3 nucleotide sequence: TGTGCCAGTAGTATGGGTTCGTGGGACAGCTACGAGCAGTACTTC. This codes for CASSMGSWDSYEQYF. The whole variable domain, remainder taken from reference TRBV19 and TRBJ2-7, is DGGITQSPKYLFRKEGQNVTLSCEQNLNHDAMYWYRQDPGQGLRLIYYSQIVNDFQKGDIAEGYSVSREKKESFPLTVTSAQKNPTAFYLCASSMGSWDSYEQYFGPGTRLTVT.

This clone was detected once. The rearrangement joins TRBV19 to TRBJ2-5; D possibly corresponds to TRBD2 (6 bases). Trimming removed 6 bases from V and 7 bases from J, with 24 bases in between. Germline assignment: CDR1 LNHDA and CDR2 SQIVND (reference sequence). The CDR3 runs to 16 residues. The CDR3 sequence: CASRTSAGKGSGTQYF. In DNA form, the CDR3 reads TGTGCCAGTAGGACTTCCGCGGGGAAAGGTTCAGGGACCCAGTACTTC.

The rearrangement joins TRBV4-2 to TRBJ2-1; 7 bases align to TRBD2. Germline CDR1 is LGHNA and CDR2 is YNFKEQ. The V segment lost 0 bases and the J segment 0 bases; nucleotides outside the gene matches: 8. This CDR3 region has 18 residues. The CDR3: CASSQDPWGGDSYNEQFF. CDR3 DNA: TGTGCCAGCAGCCAAGATCCGTGGGGAGGGGACTCCTACAATGAGCAGTTCTTC.

V is TRBV28 and J is TRBJ1-3; D gene ambiguous. Germline CDR1 MDHEN, CDR2 SYDVKM. Trimming removed 2 bases at V and 0 bases at J, with 8 bases between. The length of the CDR3 is 15 residues. CDR3 amino acids: CASSLTSDSGNTIYF. The CDR3, as DNA: TGTGCCAGCAGTTTAACCTCCGACTCTGGAAACACCATATATTTT.

This clone was seen a few times. This sequence joins TRBV9 and TRBJ2-1, with TRBD2 matching 9 bases. After removal of 4 bases from V and 9 bases from J, the junction contained 8 bases not matched to a gene. Germline CDR1 reads SGDLS; CDR2 reads YYNGEE. The CDR3 is made up of 14 amino acids. This chain's CDR3 is CASSPTGTSREQFF. The CDR3 bases are TGTGCCAGCAGCCCGACCGGGACTAGCCGTGAGCAGTTCTTC.

The rearrangement links TRBV7-6 to TRBJ2-3; 8 nucleotides agree with TRBD2. Germline CDR1 is SGHVS and CDR2 is FNYEAQ. Germline trimming cut 5 bases from V and 7 bases from J; bases unmatched to any gene: 11. The CDR3 length is 15 residues. The CDR3 DNA is TGTGCCAGCAGCGCAGCGGGAGTTAGAGGGAATACGCAGTATTTT. Translation: CASSAAGVRGNTQYF.

This clone has a single count. The rearrangement links TRBV4-1 to TRBJ1-1; D perhaps matches TRBD1 (6 bases). The germline V and J ends were trimmed by 1 base and 1 base, with 13 bases remaining between them. There are 16 residues in the CDR3. Looked up from germline, CDR1 is MGHRA and CDR2 is YSYEKL. The CDR3 here is CASSQGAGTQNTEAFF. Here the CDR3 DNA reads TGCGCCAGCAGCCAAGGGGCCGGGACACAGAACACTGAAGCTTTCTTT.

The V gene is TRBV7-2, the J gene TRBJ1-2; D is ambiguous. The V end was cut by 2 bases, the J end by 8 bases, with 9 bases between. CDR3 length: 12 amino acids. Germline V gene sequence: CDR1 SGHTA, CDR2 FQGNSA. The CDR3 spells CASSLTTIGYTF. CDR3 nucleotides: TGTGCCAGCAGCTTAACGACTATCGGCTACACCTTC.

The chain links TRBV6-5 to TRBJ1-2, with 8 nucleotides matching TRBD1. Germline V gene lookup returns CDR1 MNHEY and CDR2 SVGAGI. CDR3 length: 15 amino acids. Trimming at V came to 2 bases and at J to 3 bases, leaving 5 bases not matched to a gene. The CDR3 bases are TGTGCCAGCAGTTACAGAGGACAGGGAGACTATGGCTACACCTTC. As protein: CASSYRGQGDYGYTF.

This clone has just one count. Germline is not matched at one junction end, which may reflect a read error. The chain joins TRBV7-8 to TRBJ2-7, with D possibly matching TRBD2 (6 bases). Germline-derived CDR1 and CDR2 are SGHVS and FQNEAQ. The CDR3 sequence is 15 residues long. The CDR3 protein is CASTLGSSASYEQYF. The CDR3 nucleotides are TGTGCCAGCACCTTAGGGTCTAGCGCCTCCTACGAGCAGTACTTC. The full variable domain, completed using reference TRBV7-8 and TRBJ2-7, is GAGVSQSPRYKVAKRGQDVALRCDPISGHVSLFWYQQALGQGPEFLTYFQNEAQLDKSGLPSDRFFAERPEGSVSTLKIQRTQQEDSAVYLCASTLGSSASYEQYFGPGTRLTVT.

This sequence joins TRBV30 and TRBJ1-6; D not resolved. CDR3 length equals 13 residues. CDR1 is GTSNPN and CDR2 is SVGIG in the germline V gene (reference sequence). V lost 4 bases, J lost 0 bases, and 4 bases lay in between. The CDR3 protein is CAWMNSYNSPLHF. In nucleotides, the CDR3 is TGTGCCTGGATGAACTCCTATAATTCACCCCTCCACTTT.

V and J are TRBV30 and TRBJ2-2; D remains ambiguous. The V end was cut by 0 bases, the J end by 2 bases, with 10 bases between. This CDR3 is built from 15 residues. Per germline, CDR1 GTSNPN and CDR2 SVGIG (reference sequence). CDR3 nucleotides: TGTGCCTGGAGTGTTAGTGGCATCAACACCGGGGAGCTGTTTTTT. It specifies CAWSVSGINTGELFF.

This sequence joins TRBV4-3 and TRBJ1-1; a possible D gene is TRBD1 (5 bases). V lost 0 bases and J lost 0, with 20 bases in between. CDR3 length: 19 residues. CDR1 and CDR2 from the germline V gene are LGHNA and YSLEER. The CDR3 sequence is CASSQEWGRYFRVNTEAFF. The CDR3 DNA reads TGCGCCAGCAGCCAAGAATGGGGACGGTACTTTCGAGTGAACACTGAAGCTTTCTTT.

This chain uses TRBV5-4 with TRBJ1-5; D unresolved. This CDR3 contains 13 residues. Trimming removed 0 bases from V and 5 bases from J, with 6 bases in between. Germline CDR1 reads SGHNT; CDR2 reads YYREEE (reference sequence). The CDR3 here is CASSLDQDQPQHF. CDR3 in DNA: TGTGCCAGCAGCTTGGACCAGGATCAGCCCCAGCATTTT.

The chain is built from TRBV12-2 and TRBJ2-1; the table's D call, TRBD2, was not checked against the DNA. TRBV12-2 is noted as a pseudogene. This CDR3 has 13 amino acids. The CDR3 is CASRRAPPDEQFF. The CDR3 bases are TGTGCAAGTCGCCGAGCCCCCCCCGATGAGCAGTTCTTC.